This T cell receptor beta chain appears in the sequencing data of a study of shared clonotypes between healthy human individuals. The table came from immunoSEQ multiplex PCR; TCRdb's copy has only in-frame clones and leaves some out. The data contain some 1,100,000 clones, roughly 74% of them singletons. Germline loops: CDR1 SGDLS, CDR2 YYNGEE. V was cut by 0 bases and J by 1 base, with 10 bases left in between. CDR3 length: 15 amino acids. The chain links TRBV9 to TRBJ2-5; no reliable D call. Sequenced input: memory CD4+ T cells from PBMCs. Subset: CD45RA-negative fraction. This TCR was recovered from a young man in good health. Some clones in this sample may be carry-over from other donors' samples. CDR3 coding DNA: TGTGCCAGCAGCGTAGATCATACTCCCCAAGAGACCCAGTACTTC. Protein sequence: CASSVDHTPQETQYF.